This TCR beta chain is from a study of identical twins (dated by TCRdb to the mid-2010s). About the full investigation: To test whether fetal clonotypes persist, the study used deep sequencing on TCR alpha and beta repertoires from monozygotic twins, unrelated adults of various ages, and cord blood. To rule out contamination, the twin experiments were replicated at different times with different library preparation protocols.

General study outcomes and caveats: Invariant T cells such as MAIT and iNKT could partly confound zero-insertion analyses, though diverse VJ usage argued against this for most clonotypes. Compared with coincidental sharing between unrelated individuals, an excess of low generation-probability sequences was observed among out-of-frame TCR alpha sequences shared between twins. Recombination models systematically underestimated out-of-frame TCR alpha sharing in monozygotic twins but agreed with sharing between unrelated individuals. Fewer insertions were carried by abundant cord blood beta clonotypes; a weaker similar trend was observed in young adult naive repertoires, while no such trend was observed in memory repertoires. Because the same donors could not be followed over many years, the conclusions depended on cross-sectional statistical analysis. Excess twin sharing in beta out-of-frame sequences was weaker because fewer shared sequences lowered the signal-to-noise ratio.

This clonotype was seen a few times. Its antigen is still unknown. Per-base qualities were not stored, and no clone one base away is much larger. Trimming costs V 6 bases and J 12 bases, and their ends lie 9 bases apart. CDR1 and CDR2 were assigned from the germline V gene as SNHLY and FYNNEI. Taken from cysteine to phenylalanine, the CDR3 has 10 residues. The DNA shown is the 30-base CDR3, in frame from base 1. Library preparation was by 5' RACE. These reads were obtained on an Illumina HiSeq 2000. Template switching added a universal primer binding site, and the final cDNA carried a unique molecular identifier that allowed TCR cDNA molecules to be counted accurately. First-strand cDNA for TCR alpha and beta chains was synthesized from specific primers in the conserved constant-segment region. To control for contamination, each cDNA library was double barcoded with a SMART-Mk sample barcode plus Illumina barcodes. Two successive PCR steps introduced TruSeq adapter sequences along with Illumina sample barcodes. The Illumina HiSeq platform was used with custom primers to sequence TCR alpha and beta cDNA libraries. In the original analysis: Unique molecular identifiers were extracted from raw reads with MiGEC, and CDR3 positions were determined with MiXCR. Recombination models were inferred per individual with the repgenHMM and IGoR tools using an EM algorithm. Shared clonotypes were analyzed with the tcR package in R, and sharing was normalized by the product of cloneset sizes. To study raw recombination free of thymic and clonal selection effects, out-of-frame nonproductive sequences were analyzed. TCRdb handled the public reads itself, with Q25 trimming in fastp and clone calling in MiXCR, and kept productive beta chains. A single entry per CDR3 protein holds the most common genes and DNA from its merged rows. What appears here as the V and J calls and clone size reflects TCRdb's work, not the paper's. The sample table holds approximately 190,000 distinct CDR3 sequences, of which 15% were seen once. Of the sample, roughly two fifths is held by the ten largest clones.

Every donor was a healthy Caucasian. Three pairs of female monozygotic twins, all aged 18 to 29 years, were included in the twin cohort. CD4+ and CD8+ T cell populations were isolated with positive isolation kits from Invitrogen. These data were likewise used in another study, on T cells expressing NK-cell markers. Taken from the second paper: Three sorted T-cell subsets (CD3+CD56+NKG2C+, CD3+CD56+NKG2C- and CD3+CD56-NKG2C+) from 7 to 9 donors had their TCR beta-chain repertoires profiled. Among the eight sequenced donors, only one was HCMV-seronegative, while the other seven were HCMV-seropositive. In several experiments an anti-gammadeltaTCR antibody was added to restrict sorting to alphabetaTCR-expressing T cells. For six donors, the dominant CD3+CD56+NKG2C+ clonotypes were among the top 10 CD8+ clonotypes and accounted for about 1.0-8% of CD8+ T cells. Those dominant clonotypes were again the most abundant among CD3+CD56-NKG2C+ cells in four donors, at about 28.3-60.1%. Whether the expanded NKG2C-expressing T cell clones were specific for HCMV antigens was left unclear. The eight sequenced donors were randomly selected healthy volunteers, three men and five women. To determine HCMV serostatus, a commercial ELISA kit was used to detect HCMV-specific IgG in serum. Reads were demultiplexed and grouped by UMI with MIGEC, and clonotypes were assembled and quantified with MiTCR. To exclude erroneous sequences, any TCR cDNA sequence not supported by at least two reads was discarded. The tcR package was used for downstream repertoire analysis, and clonotypes were matched across fractions by CDR3 nucleotide sequence plus V segment. VDJmatch was used to annotate antigen specificity against VDJdb, with one amino acid substitution in CDR3 allowed.

The specimen sequenced was CD8+ T cells sorted from blood. The chain links TRBV2 with TRBJ2-1; the D gene lacks a confident call. This clonotype originated in a woman younger than 35 in good health. The CDR3 protein is CASRSRAQFF. In nucleotide form, the sequence is TGTGCCAGCAGATCTCGTGCGCAGTTCTTC.